The 5 T cell receptor beta chains listed next were all sequenced from one sample in a study of response to subunit inactivated influenza vaccine. TCRdb used MiXCR to reprocess the RT-PCR reads, holding one entry per CDR3 protein. The profile shows roughly 710,000 distinct CDR3 sequences, 13% to 15% of them singletons. The sample here was PBMCs from blood, taken 14 days before vaccination. Receptors originate from a man aged 45-65 years who received an inactivated influenza vaccine.

This clonotype was picked up a small number of times. The chain recombines TRBV12-3 or TRBV12-4 with TRBJ1-5; TRBD1 might be the D (5 bases). V lost 0 bases and J 3 bases, leaving 9 bases between the germline ends. There are 15 residues in the CDR3. CDR3 residues: CASSLAGQINQPQHF. CDR3 nucleotide sequence: TGTGCCAGCAGTTTAGCGGGGCAGATCAATCAGCCCCAGCATTTT.

This clonotype was counted between two and nine times. Because the CDR3 is missing its conserved closing phenylalanine or tryptophan, this is likely a read error. The DNA is omitted, as the CDR3 cannot be located on it reliably, and the CDR3 follows TCRdb's listing. The CDR3 sequence: CATAGRYQETLVL. The chain recombines TRBV10-3 with TRBJ2-5; TRBD1, as called in the table, went unchecked against the DNA. The CDR3 numbers 13 amino acids, ends counted. CDR1 and CDR2 (germline): ENHRY, SYGVKD.

This clonotype has more than one count but fewer than ten. V is TRBV5-1 and J is TRBJ2-5; 7 bases are shared with TRBD1. The germline gives CDR1 SGHRS, CDR2 YFSETQ. There are 14 residues in the CDR3. J lost 2 bases, V lost 5 bases, and 6 bases had no gene match. CDR3 protein: CASRELGQQETQYF. The CDR3 DNA is TGCGCCAGCAGGGAATTGGGACAGCAAGAGACCCAGTACTTC.

The chain carries TRBV29-1 and TRBJ1-1; TRBD1 agrees at 7 bases. After removal of 3 bases from V and 6 bases from J, the junction contained 13 bases not matched to a gene. CDR1 and CDR2 from the germline V gene are SQVTM and ANQGSEA. This CDR3 is built from 15 residues. Here the CDR3 DNA reads TGCAGCGTTGAGGGACAGCAATCATTGTTCGCTGAAGCTTTCTTT. This translates into CSVEGQQSLFAEAFF.

The gene calls are TRBV19 and TRBJ1-5; no clear D. The V end lost 1 base, the J end lost 5 bases, and 15 bases lay between the germline ends. Germline CDR1 is LNHDA and CDR2 is SQIVND (reference sequence). The CDR3 runs 16 residues. As DNA, the CDR3 is TGTGCCAGTAGTATAGGTAACAGCATAGGGTATCAGCCCCAGCATTTT. It encodes CASSIGNSIGYQPQHF.